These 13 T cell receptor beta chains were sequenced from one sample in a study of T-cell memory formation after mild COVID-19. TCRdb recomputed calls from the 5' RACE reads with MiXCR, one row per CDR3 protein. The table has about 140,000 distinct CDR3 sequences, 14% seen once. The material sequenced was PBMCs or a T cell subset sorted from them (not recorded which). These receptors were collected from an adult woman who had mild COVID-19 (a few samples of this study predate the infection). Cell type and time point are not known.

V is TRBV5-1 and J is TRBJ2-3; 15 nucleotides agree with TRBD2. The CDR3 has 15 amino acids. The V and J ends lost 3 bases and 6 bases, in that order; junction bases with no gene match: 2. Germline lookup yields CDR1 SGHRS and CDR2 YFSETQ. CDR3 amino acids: CASSSGTSGGDTQYF. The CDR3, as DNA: TGCGCCAGCAGCTCGGGGACTAGCGGGGGGGATACGCAGTATTTT. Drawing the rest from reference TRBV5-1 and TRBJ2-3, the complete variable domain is KAGVTQTPRYLIKTRGQQVTLSCSPISGHRSVSWYQQTPGQGLQFLFEYFSETQRNKGNFPGRFSGRQFSNSRSEMNVSTLELGDSALYLCASSSGTSGGDTQYFGPGTRLTVL.

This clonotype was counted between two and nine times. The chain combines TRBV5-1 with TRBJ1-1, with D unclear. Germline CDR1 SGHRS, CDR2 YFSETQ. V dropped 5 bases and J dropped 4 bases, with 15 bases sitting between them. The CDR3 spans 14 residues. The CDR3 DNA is TGCGCCAGCAGTTCGGACCCCGGACCCACTGAAGCTTTCTTT. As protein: CASSSDPGPTEAFF.

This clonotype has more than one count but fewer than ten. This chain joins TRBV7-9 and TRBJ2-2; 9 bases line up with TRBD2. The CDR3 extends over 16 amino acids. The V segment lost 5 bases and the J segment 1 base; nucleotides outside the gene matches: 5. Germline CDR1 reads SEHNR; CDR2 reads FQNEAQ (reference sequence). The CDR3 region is CASSEGLAQNTGELFF. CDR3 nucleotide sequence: TGTGCCAGCAGCGAAGGACTAGCGCAGAACACCGGGGAGCTGTTTTTT.

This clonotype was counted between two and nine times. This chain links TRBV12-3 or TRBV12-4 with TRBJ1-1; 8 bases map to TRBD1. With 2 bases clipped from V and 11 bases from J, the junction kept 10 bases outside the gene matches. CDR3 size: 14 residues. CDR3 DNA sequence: TGTGCCAGCAGTTTATGGACAGGGAGCGAGGTTGCTTTCTTT. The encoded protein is CASSLWTGSEVAFF.

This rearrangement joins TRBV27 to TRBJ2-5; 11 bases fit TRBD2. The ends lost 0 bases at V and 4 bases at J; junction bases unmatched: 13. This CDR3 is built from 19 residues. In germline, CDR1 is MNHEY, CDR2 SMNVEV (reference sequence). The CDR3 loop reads CASSLSALAGGPSVETQYF. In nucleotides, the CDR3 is TGTGCCAGCAGTTTATCGGCGCTAGCGGGGGGCCCGAGTGTAGAGACCCAGTACTTC.

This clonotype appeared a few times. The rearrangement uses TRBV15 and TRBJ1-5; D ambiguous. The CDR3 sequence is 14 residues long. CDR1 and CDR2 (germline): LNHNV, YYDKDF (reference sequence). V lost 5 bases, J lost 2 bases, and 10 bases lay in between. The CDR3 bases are TGTGCCACCAGCTCCCGAGCGGGCAATCAGCCCCAGCATTTT. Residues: CATSSRAGNQPQHF.

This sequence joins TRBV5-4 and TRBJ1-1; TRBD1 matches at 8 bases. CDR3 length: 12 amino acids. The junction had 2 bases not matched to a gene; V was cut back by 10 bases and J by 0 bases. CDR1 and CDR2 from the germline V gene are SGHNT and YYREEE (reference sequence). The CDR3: CAWGQVNTEAFF. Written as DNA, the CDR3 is TGTGCCTGGGGACAGGTGAACACTGAAGCTTTCTTT.

This chain's CDR3 is CAQRSYGYTF. The CDR3, as DNA: TGTGCCCAGCGGAGCTATGGCTACACCTTC. The gene calls are TRBV30 and TRBJ1-2, with D unresolved. Per germline, CDR1 GTSNPN and CDR2 SVGIG (reference sequence). The CDR3 runs 10 residues. The V end lost 8 bases, the J end lost 4 bases, and 8 bases lay between the germline ends.

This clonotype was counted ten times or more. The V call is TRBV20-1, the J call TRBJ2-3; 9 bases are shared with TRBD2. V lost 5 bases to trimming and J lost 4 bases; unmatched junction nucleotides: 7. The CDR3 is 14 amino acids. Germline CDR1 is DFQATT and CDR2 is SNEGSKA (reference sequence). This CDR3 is CSAGPLAGADTQYF. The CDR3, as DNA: TGCAGTGCTGGCCCTTTAGCGGGGGCAGATACGCAGTATTTT.

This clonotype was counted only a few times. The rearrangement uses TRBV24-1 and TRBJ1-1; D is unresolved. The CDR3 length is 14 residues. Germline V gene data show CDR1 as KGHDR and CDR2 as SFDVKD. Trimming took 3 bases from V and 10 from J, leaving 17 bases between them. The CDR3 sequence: CATSDTRQRDGAFF. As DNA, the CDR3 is TGTGCCACCAGTGATACACGACAAAGGGATGGAGCTTTCTTT.

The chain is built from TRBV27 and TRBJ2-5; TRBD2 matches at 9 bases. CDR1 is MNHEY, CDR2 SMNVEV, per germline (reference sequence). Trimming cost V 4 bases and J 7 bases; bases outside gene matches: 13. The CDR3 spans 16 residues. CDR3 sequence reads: CASSSTSSGTPWTQYF. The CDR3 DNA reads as TGTGCCAGCAGTTCCACATCTAGCGGGACTCCGTGGACCCAGTACTTC.

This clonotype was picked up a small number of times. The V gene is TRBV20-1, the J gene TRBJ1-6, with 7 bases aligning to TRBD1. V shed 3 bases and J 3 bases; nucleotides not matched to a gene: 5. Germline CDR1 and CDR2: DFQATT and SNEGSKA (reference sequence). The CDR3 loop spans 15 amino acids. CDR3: CSARGDSGYNSPLHF. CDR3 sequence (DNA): TGCAGTGCTAGGGGGGACAGCGGCTATAATTCACCCCTCCACTTT.

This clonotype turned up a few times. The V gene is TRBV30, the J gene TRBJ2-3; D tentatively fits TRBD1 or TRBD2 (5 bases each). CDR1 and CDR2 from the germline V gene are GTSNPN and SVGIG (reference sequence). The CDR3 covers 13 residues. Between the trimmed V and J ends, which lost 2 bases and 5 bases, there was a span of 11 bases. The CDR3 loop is CAWSPGPGDTQYF. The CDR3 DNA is TGTGCCTGGAGTCCGGGGCCTGGAGATACGCAGTATTTT.